This T cell receptor (beta chain) was observed in a study of OX40 agonist ivuxolimab in advanced cancers. As for the study more broadly: Ivuxolimab was an agonistic, fully human IgG2 monoclonal antibody directed against OX40 (CD134), a costimulatory receptor. Patients were allowed to have had prior anti-PD-1, anti-PD-L1 or anti-CTLA-4 therapy, and around 37% of the dose-escalation patients had previously received checkpoint inhibitors. Three dose-escalation patients achieved partial responses, one with hepatocellular carcinoma and two with cutaneous melanoma. Intravenous ivuxolimab was administered to patients every 2 weeks at six dose levels: 0.01, 0.1, 0.3, 1.5, 3 and 10 mg/kg. The paper reports the monotherapy dose-escalation portion (N of about 52 patients) of the phase I ivuxolimab trial. Of the approximately 50 patients in dose escalation, 19 had hepatocellular carcinoma, about 15 had melanoma, 9 had renal cell carcinoma and 9 had head and neck cancer. The purpose of peripheral TCRbeta sequencing was to test whether ivuxolimab changed TCR sequence diversity and led to clonal T-cell expansion. In the dose-escalation cohort, 70% to 85% of patients were male, and the mean age was 60 years with a range of roughly 20 to 85. Paper-wide results and their limitations: In partial responders in the 0.1-3.0 mg/kg groups, normalized peripheral clonal expansion was found to be among the lowest, especially among CD8+ T cells. The antigen specificity of the clonally expanded peripheral T cells was not determined. At doses of 0.1 to 3.0 mg/kg, clonal expansion of both CD4+ and CD8+ blood T cells was observed from baseline to week 6. After ivuxolimab, expanded clones were on average more numerous among CD8+ T cells than among CD4+ T cells. Low levels of normalized T-cell clonal expansion were also seen in some nonresponding patients.

This clone was seen at least ten times. This clone's antigen is unknown. Per-base qualities were not stored, and no clone one base away is much larger. Genomic DNA was isolated from the sorted cells so that the TCRbeta CDR3 region could be sequenced. The immunoSEQ Assay was used for sequencing of TCRbeta CDR3 regions. TCRdb holds this immuneACCESS table with in-frame rearrangements only. Some clones are missing; in checked studies, unresolved V genes explain under half, and the rest has no known cause. The sample table shows more than 65,000 clones, and 75% to 85% are seen once. The ten largest make up roughly 1.2% of the sample. The cysteine opens and the phenylalanine closes a CDR3 of 14 amino acids. Only the CDR3 portion is preserved as DNA: 42 bases, with reading frame beginning at the first base. The germline V gene provides CDR1 SGHTA and CDR2 FQGNSA. V has 3 bases trimmed and J has 2 bases trimmed; junction bases matching no gene number 3.

The trial excluded patients who had a history of autoimmune disease or who were on systemic immunosuppression. Peripheral blood for TCR sequencing was collected from all dose cohorts at baseline, on cycle 4 day 1, and on cycle 7 day 1. The samples were taken from a phase I, first-in-human, multicenter, open-label dose-escalation trial of ivuxolimab. The trial enrolled adults with locally advanced or metastatic head and neck squamous cell, hepatocellular, melanoma or renal cell carcinoma. Before TCR sequencing, CD4+ T cells and CD8+ T cells from peripheral blood were sorted into separate populations.

The input for sequencing was CD4+ or CD8+ T cells sorted from blood, taken in a trial of the OX40 agonist ivuxolimab. This receptor was obtained from an adult with an advanced solid tumor such as melanoma, head and neck, liver or kidney cancer. This receptor chain uses TRBV7-2 and TRBJ1-2; TRBD1 agrees with 7 junctional bases. The CDR3 amino acid sequence is: CASSFQGGNYGYTF. DNA sequence: TGTGCCAGCAGCTTCCAGGGGGGGAACTATGGCTACACCTTC.